Below, one T cell receptor beta chain is given with its context. No DNA is shown, since the ends of the CDR3 on it are uncertain; the CDR3 is the one TCRdb lists. The CDR3 is 14 residues long, ends included. The germline V gene encodes CDR1 SGHTA and CDR2 FQGNSA. This entry is derived from a study of cytomegalovirus exposure and HLA in healthy donors. The PCR was carried out with 60 Vbeta primers and 13 Jbeta primers. Clones were read by immunoSEQ multiplex PCR, and TCRdb kept only the in-frame ones, dropping some. The sample totals about 210,000 clones. The J gene is TRBJ2-3, the V gene TRBV7-2; the table's TRBD2 call for D was not verified on the DNA. Material for sequencing was PBMCs. The TCR was taken from a woman in her 30s in good health and CMV-seropositive. CDR3 sequence reads: CASSGIVGSGNRYF.